These T cell receptor beta chains were read from a single sample in a study of neoadjuvant anti-PD-1 for oral cavity cancer. Method: immunoSEQ multiplex PCR; TCRdb's copy keeps in-frame clones and lacks some. The table lists about 15,000 clones, roughly 40% of them singletons, with approximately 43% in the top ten. The sequenced sample was tumor tissue, obtained after nivolumab (anti-PD-1) treatment. These receptors came from a person between 40 and 85 years old with oral cavity squamous cell carcinoma. The CDR3 runs from the conserved cysteine through the conserved F or W. The order of the fields is J gene, clone size, D gene, V gene, CDR3 protein, CDR3 DNA. D genes are given only for firm matches. Size values are once, few and many counts, or a class for expanded clones, and some rows have none.

j_gene: TRBJ2-7
abundance: medium-sized
d_gene: TRBD1
v_gene: TRBV30
CDR3aa: CAWDRGYEQYF
CDR3nt: TGTGCCTGGGACAGGGGGTACGAGCAGTACTTC

j_gene: TRBJ1-2
abundance: NA
d_gene: NA
v_gene: TRBV15
CDR3aa: CATSRTNYGYTF
CDR3nt: TGTGCCACCAGCAGGACTAACTATGGCTACACCTTC

j_gene: TRBJ2-1
abundance: NA
d_gene: NA
v_gene: TRBV15
CDR3aa: CATSRSQTADEQFF
CDR3nt: TGTGCCACCAGCCGATCTCAAACGGCGGATGAGCAGTTCTTC

j_gene: TRBJ1-4
abundance: few
d_gene: NA
v_gene: TRBV5-1
CDR3aa: CASSLRDVSKLFF
CDR3nt: TGCGCCAGCAGCTTACGGGACGTCTCAAAACTGTTTTTT

j_gene: TRBJ2-2
abundance: NA
d_gene: TRBD1
v_gene: TRBV29-1
CDR3aa: CSVGTGGNTGELFF
CDR3nt: TGCAGCGTTGGGACAGGGGGTAACACCGGGGAGCTGTTTTTT

j_gene: TRBJ2-7
abundance: NA
d_gene: NA
v_gene: TRBV7-9
CDR3aa: CASSWGGTYEQYF
CDR3nt: TGTGCCAGCAGCTGGGGGGGCACCTACGAGCAGTACTTC

j_gene: TRBJ1-5
abundance: NA
d_gene: NA
v_gene: TRBV5-5
CDR3aa: CASSLSWAGIYQPQHF
CDR3nt: TGTGCCAGCAGCTTAAGTTGGGCGGGGATCTATCAGCCCCAGCATTTT

j_gene: TRBJ2-7
abundance: NA
d_gene: NA
v_gene: TRBV6-5
CDR3aa: CASSETYGYEQYF
CDR3nt: TGTGCCAGCAGTGAAACATATGGCTACGAGCAGTACTTC

j_gene: TRBJ1-5
abundance: NA
d_gene: NA
v_gene: TRBV4-1
CDR3aa: CASSQGDQPQHF
CDR3nt: TGCGCCAGCAGCCAAGGGGATCAGCCCCAGCATTTT

j_gene: TRBJ1-5
abundance: few
d_gene: NA
v_gene: TRBV6-1
CDR3aa: CASSPRTGQPQHF
CDR3nt: TGTGCCAGCAGTCCGCGGACCGGTCAGCCCCAGCATTTT

j_gene: TRBJ2-1
abundance: NA
d_gene: TRBD2
v_gene: TRBV5-4
CDR3aa: CASSPQPPSGGNEQFF
CDR3nt: TGTGCCAGCAGCCCCCAACCCCCTAGCGGGGGGAATGAGCAGTTCTTC

j_gene: TRBJ2-2
abundance: few
d_gene: NA
v_gene: TRBV11-1
CDR3aa: CARRTVTKEVNTGELFF
CDR3nt: TGTGCCAGAAGGACAGTTACTAAAGAGGTGAACACCGGGGAGCTGTTTTTT

j_gene: TRBJ1-1
abundance: few
d_gene: NA
v_gene: TRBV6-1
CDR3aa: CASRRGYLNTEAFF
CDR3nt: TGTGCCAGCAGGAGGGGGTACCTCAACACTGAAGCTTTCTTT

j_gene: TRBJ2-7
abundance: NA
d_gene: NA
v_gene: TRBV2
CDR3aa: CASCRMGRDEQYF
CDR3nt: TGTGCCAGCTGTAGGATGGGCCGAGACGAGCAGTACTTC

j_gene: TRBJ2-7
abundance: NA
d_gene: NA
v_gene: TRBV9
CDR3aa: CASSVDRDGVQYF
CDR3nt: TGTGCCAGCAGCGTAGACAGGGATGGGGTGCAGTACTTC

j_gene: TRBJ1-3
abundance: few
d_gene: NA
v_gene: TRBV13
CDR3aa: CASSLGRISGNTIYF
CDR3nt: TGTGCCAGCAGCCTCGGACGGATCTCTGGAAACACCATATATTTT

j_gene: TRBJ1-1
abundance: few
d_gene: NA
v_gene: TRBV6-6
CDR3aa: CASSYWVDTEAFF
CDR3nt: TGTGCCAGCAGTTACTGGGTAGACACTGAAGCTTTCTTT

j_gene: TRBJ2-6
abundance: few
d_gene: NA
v_gene: TRBV9
CDR3aa: CASSASGSSGANVLTF
CDR3nt: TGTGCCAGCAGCGCCTCGGGGTCCTCTGGGGCCAACGTCCTGACTTTC

j_gene: TRBJ2-7
abundance: many
d_gene: NA
v_gene: TRBV18
CDR3aa: CASSPGNYEQYF
CDR3nt: TGTGCCAGCTCACCAGGAAATTACGAGCAGTACTTC

j_gene: TRBJ1-1
abundance: NA
d_gene: TRBD1
v_gene: TRBV9
CDR3aa: CASSVAPQGRGNTEAFF
CDR3nt: TGTGCCAGCAGCGTAGCCCCACAGGGGAGGGGGAACACTGAAGCTTTCTTT

j_gene: TRBJ2-1
abundance: once
d_gene: TRBD2
v_gene: TRBV5-1
CDR3aa: CASSLQAGGRNEQFF
CDR3nt: TGCGCCAGCAGTTTGCAAGCGGGGGGGCGGAATGAGCAGTTCTTC

j_gene: TRBJ2-5
abundance: few
d_gene: NA
v_gene: TRBV6-6
CDR3aa: CASSYGGEETQYF
CDR3nt: TGTGCCAGCAGTTATGGCGGGGAAGAGACCCAGTACTTC

j_gene: TRBJ1-6
abundance: NA
d_gene: TRBD1
v_gene: TRBV2
CDR3aa: CASSRGQGAIRGSPLHF
CDR3nt: TGTGCCAGCAGTCGCGGACAGGGGGCCATCCGGGGTTCACCCCTCCACTTT

j_gene: TRBJ2-7
abundance: once
d_gene: TRBD2
v_gene: TRBV27
CDR3aa: CASSFRLAGSFYEQYF
CDR3nt: TGTGCCAGCAGTTTTCGACTAGCGGGTTCCTTCTACGAGCAGTACTTC

j_gene: TRBJ1-1
abundance: NA
d_gene: NA
v_gene: TRBV6-1
CDR3aa: CASRNGRRTEAFF
CDR3nt: TGTGCCAGCAGAAACGGGAGGCGGACTGAAGCTTTCTTT

j_gene: TRBJ1-2
abundance: NA
d_gene: NA
v_gene: TRBV25-1
CDR3aa: CASSEYDYGGNLYGYTF
CDR3nt: TGTGCCAGCAGTGAATATGATTACGGGGGTAATTTATATGGCTACACCTTC

j_gene: TRBJ2-6
abundance: few
d_gene: NA
v_gene: TRBV7-2
CDR3aa: CASSLGPSGANVLTF
CDR3nt: TGTGCCAGCAGCTTAGGACCTTCTGGGGCCAACGTCCTGACTTTC

j_gene: TRBJ1-1
abundance: few
d_gene: NA
v_gene: TRBV18
CDR3aa: CASSPEGNTEAFF
CDR3nt: TGTGCCAGCTCACCCGAAGGGAACACTGAAGCTTTCTTT

j_gene: TRBJ1-1
abundance: NA
d_gene: NA
v_gene: TRBV4-3
CDR3aa: CASSHAGSGGTEAFF
CDR3nt: TGCGCCAGCAGCCACGCAGGGTCCGGGGGCACTGAAGCTTTCTTT

j_gene: TRBJ2-1
abundance: few
d_gene: NA
v_gene: TRBV7-3
CDR3aa: CASSLAGIYNEQFF
CDR3nt: TGTGCCAGCAGCTTAGCGGGGATATACAATGAGCAGTTCTTC

j_gene: TRBJ2-1
abundance: few
d_gene: NA
v_gene: TRBV6-1
CDR3aa: CASSRASAYNEQFF
CDR3nt: TGTGCCAGCAGCAGGGCTAGCGCGTACAATGAGCAGTTCTTC

j_gene: TRBJ1-3
abundance: NA
d_gene: NA
v_gene: TRBV18
CDR3aa: CASSFQGRSLLGNTIYF
CDR3nt: TGTGCCAGCTCGTTCCAGGGACGGAGTCTCCTTGGAAACACCATATATTTT

j_gene: TRBJ1-1
abundance: NA
d_gene: NA
v_gene: TRBV2
CDR3aa: CASSQLWGRTAFF
CDR3nt: TGTGCCAGCAGCCAACTGTGGGGGAGGACAGCTTTCTTT

j_gene: TRBJ2-7
abundance: NA
d_gene: TRBD2
v_gene: TRBV5-1
CDR3aa: CASSQDGGYEQYF
CDR3nt: TGCGCCAGCAGCCAAGACGGGGGGTACGAGCAGTACTTC

j_gene: TRBJ2-7
abundance: NA
d_gene: TRBD1
v_gene: TRBV6-6
CDR3aa: CASSTQGAREEQYF
CDR3nt: TGTGCCAGCAGTACGCAGGGGGCGCGTGAAGAGCAGTACTTC

j_gene: TRBJ2-7
abundance: NA
d_gene: NA
v_gene: TRBV19
CDR3aa: CASKGGTGHYEQYF
CDR3nt: TGTGCCAGTAAAGGGGGGACGGGACACTACGAGCAGTACTTC

j_gene: TRBJ2-5
abundance: few
d_gene: NA
v_gene: TRBV29-1
CDR3aa: CSVSRRGQETQYF
CDR3nt: TGCAGCGTTTCAAGGAGGGGGCAAGAGACCCAGTACTTC

j_gene: TRBJ2-3
abundance: once
d_gene: TRBD2
v_gene: TRBV5-5
CDR3aa: CASSPGTSGGRTTDTQYF
CDR3nt: TGTGCCAGCAGCCCGGGGACTAGCGGGGGCCGGACCACAGATACGCAGTATTTT

j_gene: TRBJ2-3
abundance: NA
d_gene: TRBD2
v_gene: TRBV18
CDR3aa: CASSPTYSGGTDTQYF
CDR3nt: TGTGCCAGCTCACCAACCTATAGCGGGGGCACAGATACGCAGTATTTT

j_gene: TRBJ2-7
abundance: NA
d_gene: TRBD2
v_gene: TRBV4-2
CDR3aa: CASSQEAGGSYEQYF
CDR3nt: TGTGCCAGCAGCCAAGAGGCGGGGGGCTCCTACGAGCAGTACTTC

j_gene: TRBJ2-5
abundance: few
d_gene: NA
v_gene: TRBV11-2
CDR3aa: CASSPVGAGETQYF
CDR3nt: TGTGCCAGCAGCCCGGTGGGGGCGGGAGAGACCCAGTACTTC

j_gene: TRBJ1-2
abundance: medium-sized
d_gene: TRBD1
v_gene: TRBV6-1
CDR3aa: CASRTGDYGYTF
CDR3nt: TGTGCCAGCAGGACAGGGGACTATGGCTACACCTTC

j_gene: TRBJ1-2
abundance: NA
d_gene: NA
v_gene: TRBV11-1
CDR3aa: CASSLVGARAYGYTF
CDR3nt: TGTGCCAGCAGCTTAGTCGGGGCCCGGGCCTATGGCTACACCTTC

j_gene: TRBJ2-2
abundance: few
d_gene: NA
v_gene: TRBV7-2
CDR3aa: CAGATGRNTGELFF
CDR3nt: TGTGCCGGCGCGACAGGCAGGAACACCGGGGAGCTGTTTTTT

j_gene: TRBJ1-1
abundance: once
d_gene: NA
v_gene: TRBV5-5
CDR3aa: CASSSDPSRRAFF
CDR3nt: TGTGCCAGCAGCTCTGATCCCAGTCGGAGGGCTTTCTTT

j_gene: TRBJ1-2
abundance: few
d_gene: NA
v_gene: TRBV12-5
CDR3aa: CASGLDRAGYTF
CDR3nt: TGTGCTAGTGGTTTGGACAGGGCTGGCTACACCTTC

j_gene: TRBJ2-2
abundance: few
d_gene: NA
v_gene: TRBV5-1
CDR3aa: CASSLDGDTGELFF
CDR3nt: TGCGCCAGCAGCTTGGATGGCGACACCGGGGAGCTGTTTTTT

j_gene: TRBJ1-6
abundance: NA
d_gene: NA
v_gene: TRBV6-5
CDR3aa: CASLTGNSPLHF
CDR3nt: TGTGCCAGCTTAACAGGGAATTCACCCCTCCACTTT